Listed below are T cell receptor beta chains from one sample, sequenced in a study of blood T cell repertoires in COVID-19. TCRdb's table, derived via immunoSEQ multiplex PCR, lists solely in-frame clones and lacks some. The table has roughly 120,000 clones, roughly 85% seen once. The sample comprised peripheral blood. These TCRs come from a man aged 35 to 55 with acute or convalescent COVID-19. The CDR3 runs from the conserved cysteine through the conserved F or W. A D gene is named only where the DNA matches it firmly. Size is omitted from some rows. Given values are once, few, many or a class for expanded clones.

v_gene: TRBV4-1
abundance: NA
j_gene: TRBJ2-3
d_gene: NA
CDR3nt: TGCGCCAGCAGCCAAGTGGGAACAGGAAGCACAGATACGCAGTATTTT
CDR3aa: CASSQVGTGSTDTQYF

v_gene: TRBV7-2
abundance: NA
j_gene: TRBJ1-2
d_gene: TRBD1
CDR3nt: TGTGCCAGCAGCTTAGTCGGGACAGACCCTGGGCGCTACACCTTC
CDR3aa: CASSLVGTDPGRYTF

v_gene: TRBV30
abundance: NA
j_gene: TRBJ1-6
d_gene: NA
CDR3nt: TGTGCCTGGAGTGTGGGGGGGTTAGGTTCACCCCTCCACTTT
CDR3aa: CAWSVGGLGSPLHF

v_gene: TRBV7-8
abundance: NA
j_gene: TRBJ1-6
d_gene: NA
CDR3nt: TGTGCCAGCAGCTTGGCAGGAAACTCCTATAATTCACCCCTCCACTTT
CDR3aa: CASSLAGNSYNSPLHF

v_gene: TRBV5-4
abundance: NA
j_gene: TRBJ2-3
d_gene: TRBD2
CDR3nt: TGTGCCAGCAGTCGACTAGCGGGGGGCACAGATACGCAGTATTTT
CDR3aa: CASSRLAGGTDTQYF

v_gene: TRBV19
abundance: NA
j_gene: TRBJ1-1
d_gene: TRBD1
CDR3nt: TGTGCCAGTAGTTCAAATCCGGGACAGGGGGCCTCTGAAGCTTTCTTT
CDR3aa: CASSSNPGQGASEAFF

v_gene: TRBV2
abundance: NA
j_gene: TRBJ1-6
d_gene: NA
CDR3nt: TGTGCCAGCGTTCTCGTTTCACCCCTCCACTTT
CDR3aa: CASVLVSPLHF

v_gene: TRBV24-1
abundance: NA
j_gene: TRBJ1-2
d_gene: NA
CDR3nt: TGTGCCACCAGTGGGGGCCCGGTTAATAACTATGGCTACACCTTC
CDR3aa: CATSGGPVNNYGYTF

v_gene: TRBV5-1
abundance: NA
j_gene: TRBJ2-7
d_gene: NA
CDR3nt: TGCGCCAGCAGCGTACAGGGCCTAAGCTCCTACGAGCAGTACTTC
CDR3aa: CASSVQGLSSYEQYF

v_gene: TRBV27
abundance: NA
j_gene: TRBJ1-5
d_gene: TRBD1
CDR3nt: TGTGCCAGAGAAATGGCCGGGACAGCCTTATATCAGCCCCAGCATTTT
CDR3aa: CAREMAGTALYQPQHF

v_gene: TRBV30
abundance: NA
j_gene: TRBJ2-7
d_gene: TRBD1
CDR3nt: TGTGCCTGGAGTCTCGGGACAGCCTACGAGCAGTACTTC
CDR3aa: CAWSLGTAYEQYF

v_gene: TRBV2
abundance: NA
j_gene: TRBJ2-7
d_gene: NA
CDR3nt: TGTGCCAGCAGTGAATCGGGGTTGAAAACCTACGAGCAGTACTTC
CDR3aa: CASSESGLKTYEQYF

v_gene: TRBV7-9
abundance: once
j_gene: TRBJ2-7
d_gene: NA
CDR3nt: TGTGCTGGGGGGGCCCCGAGCTCCTACGAGCAGTACTTC
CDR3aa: CAGGAPSSYEQYF

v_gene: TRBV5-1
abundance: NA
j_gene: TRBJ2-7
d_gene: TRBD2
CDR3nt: TGCGCCAGCAGCTTGGCCTCGGGAGGGGGGTCCTACGAGCAGTACTTC
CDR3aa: CASSLASGGGSYEQYF

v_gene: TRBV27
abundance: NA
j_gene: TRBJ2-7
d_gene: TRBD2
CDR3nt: TGTGCCAGCAGTAAAGCGGGGATTTTGTCCTACGAGCAGTACTTC
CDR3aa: CASSKAGILSYEQYF

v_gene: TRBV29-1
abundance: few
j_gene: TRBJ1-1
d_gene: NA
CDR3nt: TGCAGCGTTGGGGGCGGGGACACTGAAGCTTTCTTT
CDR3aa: CSVGGGDTEAFF

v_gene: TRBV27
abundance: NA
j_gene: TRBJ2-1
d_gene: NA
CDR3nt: TGTGCCAGCAGTCCACTCAAGACAGGCCCCTACAATGAGCAGTTCTTC
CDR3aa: CASSPLKTGPYNEQFF

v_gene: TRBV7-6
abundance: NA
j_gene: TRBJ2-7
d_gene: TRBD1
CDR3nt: TGTGCCAGCAGCCATCTTACAGGGACAGGAGAGCAGTACTTC
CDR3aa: CASSHLTGTGEQYF

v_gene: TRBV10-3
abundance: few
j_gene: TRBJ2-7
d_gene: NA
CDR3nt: TGTGCCATCAGACCCCGGGACAACTCCTACGAGCAGTACTTC
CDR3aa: CAIRPRDNSYEQYF

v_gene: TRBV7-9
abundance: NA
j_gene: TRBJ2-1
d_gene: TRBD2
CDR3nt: TGTGCCAGCAGCTCCCGGACTAGCGTAAGCAATGAGCAGTTCTTC
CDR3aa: CASSSRTSVSNEQFF

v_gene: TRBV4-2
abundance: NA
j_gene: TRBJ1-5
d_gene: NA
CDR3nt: TGTGCCAGCAGCCAAGACAGGGGCTCTGGGCAGCCCCAGCATTTT
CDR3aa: CASSQDRGSGQPQHF

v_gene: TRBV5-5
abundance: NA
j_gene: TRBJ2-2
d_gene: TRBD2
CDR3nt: TGTGCCAGCAGCCTTAGACTAGCGGGGAACACCGGGGAGCTGTTTTTT
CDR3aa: CASSLRLAGNTGELFF

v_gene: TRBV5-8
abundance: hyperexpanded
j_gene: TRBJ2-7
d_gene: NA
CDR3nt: TGTGCCAGCAGCCTCCGAGGGTTGGGCTACGAGCAGTACTTC
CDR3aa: CASSLRGLGYEQYF

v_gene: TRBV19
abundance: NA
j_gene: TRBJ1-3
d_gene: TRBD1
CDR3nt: TGTGCCAGTAGCACCGGGACAGAGGGAAACACCATATATTTT
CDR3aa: CASSTGTEGNTIYF

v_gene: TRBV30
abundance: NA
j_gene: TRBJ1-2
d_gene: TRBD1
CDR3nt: TGTGCCTGGGGGACAGGGACTACCTATGGCTACACCTTC
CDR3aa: CAWGTGTTYGYTF

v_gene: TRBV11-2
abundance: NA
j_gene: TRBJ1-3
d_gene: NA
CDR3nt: TGTGCCAGCAGCTACCGAGGCGGTTTCTTTGGAAACACCATATATTTT
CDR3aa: CASSYRGGFFGNTIYF

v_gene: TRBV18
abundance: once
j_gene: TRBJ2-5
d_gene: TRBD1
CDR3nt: TGTGCCAGCTCACCTCTTAAAGGGGGCCCAGAGACCCAGTACTTC
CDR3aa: CASSPLKGGPETQYF

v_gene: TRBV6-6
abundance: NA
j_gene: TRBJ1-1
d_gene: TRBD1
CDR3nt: TGTGCCAGCTGGACAGGGCCTTTTATGGGTGGTGAAGCTTTCTTT
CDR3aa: CASWTGPFMGGEAFF

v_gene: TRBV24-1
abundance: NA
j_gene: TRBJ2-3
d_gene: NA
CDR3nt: TGTGCCACCAGTGACCCCCGACACACAGATACGCAGTATTTT
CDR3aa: CATSDPRHTDTQYF

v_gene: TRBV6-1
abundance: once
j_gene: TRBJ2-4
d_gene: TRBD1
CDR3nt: TGTGCCAGCAGTGAAGACTGGACAGGGGGTCGAAACATTCAGTACTTC
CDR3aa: CASSEDWTGGRNIQYF

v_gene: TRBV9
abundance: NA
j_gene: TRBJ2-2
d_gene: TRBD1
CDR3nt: TGTGCCAGCAGCTTCCTTCCGAGGACAGGGGCCGACGGGACCGGGGAGCTGTTTTTT
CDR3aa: CASSFLPRTGADGTGELFF

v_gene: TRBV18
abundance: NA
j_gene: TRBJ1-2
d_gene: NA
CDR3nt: TGTGCCAGCTCACCGGAGTCAGTCCCCTATGGCTACACCTTC
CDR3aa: CASSPESVPYGYTF

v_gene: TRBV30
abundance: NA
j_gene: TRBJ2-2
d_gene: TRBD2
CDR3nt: TGTGCCTGGAGCGCGGGGGGGTCCACCGGGGAGCTGTTTTTT
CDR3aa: CAWSAGGSTGELFF